This passage covers 18 T cell receptor beta chains from one sample sequenced in a study of blood T cell repertoires in COVID-19. The repertoire was sequenced with immunoSEQ multiplex PCR; TCRdb's copy has only in-frame clones and lacks some. The sample yields over 70,000 clones, roughly 87% seen once. Source material: peripheral blood. The receptors stem from a man younger than 35 with COVID-19, enrolled during active disease.

The chain uses TRBV30 and TRBJ1-2, with a weak D call TRBD1 (6 bases). The ends were cut back, 3 bases at V and 1 base at J, with 33 bases in the middle. CDR1 is GTSNPN and CDR2 is SVGIG in the germline V gene (reference sequence). The CDR3 has 21 amino acids. The CDR3 is CAWRIGTPYGPLPPFNYGYTF. The DNA for the CDR3 is TGTGCCTGGAGAATAGGGACACCATACGGGCCGCTCCCTCCCTTTAACTATGGCTACACCTTC. Using reference TRBV30 and TRBJ1-2 for the parts outside the CDR3, the full variable domain is SQTIHQWPATLVQPVGSPLSLECTVEGTSNPNLYWYRQAAGRGLQLLFYSVGIGQISSEVPQNLSASRPQDRQFILSSKKLLLSDSGFYLCAWRIGTPYGPLPPFNYGYTFGSGTRLTVV.

The genes are TRBV9 and TRBJ1-2, with D unclear. CDR3 length: 12 residues. The V and J ends lost 0 bases and 6 bases respectively, with 6 bases between them. The germline V gene encodes CDR1 SGDLS and CDR2 YYNGEE. The CDR3 protein is CASSVGSDGYTF. The CDR3 bases are TGTGCCAGCAGCGTAGGTTCAGATGGCTACACCTTC.

This chain connects TRBV28 to TRBJ1-5, with TRBD1 matching over 8 bases. V shed 3 bases and J 5 bases; nucleotides not matched to a gene: 3. CDR3 length equals 14 residues. Per the germline V gene, CDR1 is MDHEN and CDR2 is SYDVKM. The CDR3 spells CASSLTGVHQPQHF. The CDR3 DNA is TGTGCCAGCAGTTTGACAGGGGTCCATCAGCCCCAGCATTTT.

The count of this clone is one. The CDR3, as DNA: TGCGCCAGCAGCCAAGTGGGAGGGAACCCAGATACGCAGTATTTT. This codes for CASSQVGGNPDTQYF. The chain uses TRBV4-3 and TRBJ2-3; 7 bases agree with TRBD2. The germline V gene encodes CDR1 LGHNA and CDR2 YSLEER. The V and J ends lost 1 base and 4 bases, in that order; junction bases with no gene match: 5. This CDR3 comprises 15 residues.

This chain connects TRBV14 to TRBJ2-2, with D uncertain. Germline values: CDR1 SGHDN, CDR2 FVKESK. Trimming removed 3 bases at V and 5 bases at J, with 7 bases between. The CDR3 covers 13 residues. The CDR3 spells CASSQSFTGELFF. The CDR3 region has the DNA TGTGCCAGCAGCCAGTCTTTTACCGGGGAGCTGTTTTTT.

The V and J genes are TRBV7-9 and TRBJ2-1; D possibly corresponds to TRBD1 (5 bases). CDR1 is SEHNR and CDR2 is FQNEAQ in the germline V gene (reference sequence). Trimming pared 1 base from V and 9 bases from J, leaving 13 bases between. This CDR3 spans 14 amino acids. CDR3 sequence (DNA): TGTGCCAGCAGCTTAGGGACGGACATAAGTGAGCAGTTCTTC. Translated, it gives CASSLGTDISEQFF. The variable domain in full, completed from reference TRBV7-9 and TRBJ2-1, reads DTGVSQNPRHKITKRGQNVTFRCDPISEHNRLYWYRQTLGQGPEFLTYFQNEAQLEKSRLLSDRFSAERPKGSFSTLEIQRTEQGDSAMYLCASSLGTDISEQFFGPGTRLTVL.

This chain joins TRBV4-1 and TRBJ1-1; D uncertain. Per germline, CDR1 MGHRA and CDR2 YSYEKL. The CDR3 has 14 residues. The V and J ends lost 2 bases and 0 bases respectively, with 7 bases between them. The CDR3 region is CASSQQNLNTEAFF. CDR3 nucleotide sequence: TGCGCCAGCAGCCAACAAAACTTGAACACTGAAGCTTTCTTT.

The chain has TRBV12-5 and TRBJ2-5, with TRBD1 as a possible D gene (5 bases). V was cut by 1 base and J by 5 bases, with 23 bases left in between. The CDR3 runs 18 residues. Germline-derived CDR1 and CDR2 are LGHNT and FRNRAP. The CDR3: CASGLAPRRERPGETQYF. CDR3 DNA: TGTGCTAGTGGTTTGGCCCCTCGTCGAGAGCGCCCAGGGGAGACCCAGTACTTC. The full variable domain, completed using reference TRBV12-5 and TRBJ2-5, is DARVTQTPRHKVTEMGQEVTMRCQPILGHNTVFWYRQTMMQGLELLAYFRNRAPLDDSGMPKDRFSAEMPDATLATLKIQPSEPRDSAVYFCASGLAPRRERPGETQYFGPGTRLLVL.

The V call is TRBV28, the J call TRBJ2-1; no clear D gene. Trimming removed 3 bases from V and 9 bases from J, with 12 bases in between. Germline CDR1 MDHEN, CDR2 SYDVKM. This CDR3 region has 13 residues. The CDR3 DNA reads as TGTGCCAGCAGTTTGTACAGTATGGGTGAGCAGTTCTTC. Translating gives CASSLYSMGEQFF.

This clone was seen a single time. The rearrangement links TRBV24-1 to TRBJ1-2; D unresolved. V was trimmed by 4 bases and J by 2 bases, leaving 16 bases between them. CDR1 and CDR2 (germline): KGHDR, SFDVKD. The CDR3 totals 16 residues. The CDR3, as DNA: TGTGCCACCAGTGAAGCGGGTCAGCCGCCCAACTATGGCTACACCTTC. It translates to CATSEAGQPPNYGYTF.

The rearrangement links TRBV7-2 to TRBJ2-3; a weak D match, TRBD1 (5 bases). This CDR3 is built from 11 residues. The ends were cut back, 5 bases at V and 5 bases at J, with 5 bases in the middle. Per germline, CDR1 SGHTA and CDR2 FQGNSA. DNA for the CDR3: TGTGCCAGCAGCCAGGGAGATACGCAGTATTTT. Translating it yields CASSQGDTQYF.

The chain joins TRBV5-1 to TRBJ2-1; TRBD2 agrees at 7 bases. The V gene's germline CDR1 is SGHRS and CDR2 YFSETQ. CDR3 length: 15 residues. Unmatched junction bases numbered 6, after V lost 3 bases and J lost 3 bases. The CDR3 sequence is CASSSLAEIYNEQFF. The DNA for the CDR3 is TGCGCCAGCAGCTCGCTAGCGGAGATCTACAATGAGCAGTTCTTC.

The chain couples TRBV7-8 to TRBJ2-1, with D maybe TRBD2 (7 bases). Germline V CDR1 and CDR2: SGHVS, FQNEAQ. Trimming stripped 5 bases from V and 4 bases from J, with 18 bases between. The CDR3 is 16 residues long. CDR3 sequence reads: CASSPRRGGPYNEQFF. The CDR3 nucleotides are TGTGCCAGCAGCCCCAGGAGGGGGGGGCCTTACAATGAGCAGTTCTTC.

V and J are TRBV9 and TRBJ2-7; D is uncertain. The CDR3 length is 13 residues. V lost 2 bases to trimming and J lost 3 bases, with 9 bases between them. Germline assignment: CDR1 SGDLS and CDR2 YYNGEE. In nucleotides, the CDR3 is TGTGCCAGCAGCGTCTACCCCAACTACGAGCAGTACTTC. As protein: CASSVYPNYEQYF. The full variable domain, completed using reference TRBV9 and TRBJ2-7, is DSGVTQTPKHLITATGQRVTLRCSPRSGDLSVYWYQQSLDQGLQFLIQYYNGEERAKGNILERFSAQQFPDLHSELNLSSLELGDSALYFCASSVYPNYEQYFGPGTRLTVT.

The chain joins TRBV30 to TRBJ1-1, with TRBD1 identical over 10 bases. The CDR3 extends over 13 amino acids. Germline CDR1 and CDR2: GTSNPN and SVGIG (reference sequence). CDR3 loop: CALQGTGDTEAFF. CDR3 nucleotides: TGTGCTTTACAGGGGACAGGGGACACTGAAGCTTTCTTT. Full variable domain (rest looked up from reference TRBV30 and TRBJ1-1): SQTIHQWPATLVQPVGSPLSLECTVEGTSNPNLYWYRQAAGRGLQLLFYSVGIGQISSEVPQNLSASRPQDRQFILSSKKLLLSDSGFYLCALQGTGDTEAFFGQGTRLTVV.

This clone was picked up a small number of times. J is TRBJ1-1 and V is TRBV7-9; 7 bases line up with TRBD1. CDR3 length equals 19 residues. Germline V gene data show CDR1 as SEHNR and CDR2 as FQNEAQ (reference sequence). The ends lost 5 bases at V and 5 bases at J; junction bases unmatched: 23. This chain's CDR3 is CASSRESTGRYARRTEAFF. In nucleotides, the CDR3 is TGTGCCAGCAGCAGAGAATCGACAGGGCGTTATGCCCGACGGACTGAAGCTTTCTTT.

V gene TRBV11-2 combines with J gene TRBJ2-5; the match to TRBD1 covers 9 bases. Germline assignment: CDR1 SGHAT and CDR2 FQNNGV. CDR3 length: 15 amino acids. Trimming at V came to 5 bases and at J to 1 base, leaving 5 bases not matched to a gene. In DNA form, the CDR3 reads TGTGCCAGCAGCCATGGACAGGGGCTCCAAGAGACCCAGTACTTC. Its translation is CASSHGQGLQETQYF.

This chain's CDR3 is CSVEDQGSLGETQYF. DNA of the CDR3: TGCAGCGTTGAAGATCAGGGCAGCCTCGGGGAGACCCAGTACTTC. The chain joins TRBV29-1 to TRBJ2-5; maybe TRBD1 (5 bases). Per the germline V gene, CDR1 is SQVTM and CDR2 is ANQGSEA. Trimming took off 0 bases at V and 5 bases at J, with 16 bases between the two ends. CDR3 length equals 15 residues.